These 21 T cell receptor beta chains were all obtained from the same sample, sequenced in a study of shared clonotypes between healthy human individuals. The method was immunoSEQ multiplex PCR; TCRdb's version includes in-frame clones alone and lacks a portion of them. Of approximately 1,500,000 clones in the sample, around 95% were seen once. The sequenced sample was naive CD4+ T cells sorted from blood. Documented subset: CD45RA+ positively selected. These receptors came from a man aged 25 to 40 in good health.

V usage is TRBV9 and J usage is TRBJ1-1; D is possibly TRBD1 (6 bases). This CDR3 comprises 14 residues. Trimming removed 0 bases at V and 8 bases at J, with 14 bases between. The V gene's germline CDR1 is SGDLS and CDR2 YYNGEE. The chain's CDR3 is CASSVGGPDREAFF. The CDR3 DNA reads TGTGCCAGCAGCGTAGGGGGGCCGGACCGGGAAGCTTTCTTT.

Regarding this clone: Within the sample, other DNA sequences also encode this same CDR3. The rearrangement joins TRBV14 to TRBJ2-7, with TRBD2 matching 11 bases. Germline V gives CDR1 SGHDN, CDR2 FVKESK. The CDR3 runs 15 residues. The V gene end was trimmed by 0 bases and the J gene end by 6 bases; junction bases not matched to a gene: 4. The CDR3 region has the DNA TGTGCCAGCAGCCAAGAACTAGCGGGAGTAGGCGAGCAGTACTTC. Residues: CASSQELAGVGEQYF.

V gene TRBV7-6 combines with J gene TRBJ2-1, with 13 bases identical to TRBD2. Germline-derived CDR1 and CDR2 are SGHVS and FNYEAQ. The CDR3 extends over 16 amino acids. The ends lost 1 base at V and 8 bases at J; junction bases unmatched: 5. The CDR3 bases are TGTGCCAGCAGCTTAGGAGGGACTAGCGGGATATATGAGCAGTTCTTC. As protein: CASSLGGTSGIYEQFF.

The V and J genes are TRBV18 and TRBJ2-7; D is tentatively TRBD1 or TRBD2 (5 bases each). The CDR3 runs 15 residues. With 1 base removed from V and 5 bases from J, the gap between germline ends came to 15 bases. Germline loops: CDR1 KGHSH, CDR2 LQKENI. The CDR3 nucleotides are TGTGCCAGCTCACCACTTGGGACGGCGTCGGACGAGCAGTACTTC. Translating gives CASSPLGTASDEQYF.

J is TRBJ1-1 and V is TRBV11-2; no clear D. Germline CDR1 SGHAT, CDR2 FQNNGV. Trimming took off 3 bases at V and 6 bases at J, with 8 bases between the two ends. There are 12 residues in the CDR3. The DNA of the CDR3 is TGTGCCAGCAGCTTGATCACTTCTGAAGCTTTCTTT. It yields the protein CASSLITSEAFF.

V is TRBV9 and J is TRBJ2-5, with 7 bases that match TRBD2. Trimming removed 4 bases from V and 2 bases from J; junction bases left unmatched: 2. Germline V gene data show CDR1 as SGDLS and CDR2 as YYNGEE. The CDR3 runs to 13 residues. CDR3 region: CASSPSGQETQYF. The CDR3 DNA is TGTGCCAGCAGCCCTAGCGGACAAGAGACCCAGTACTTC.

The chain combines TRBV15 with TRBJ1-5, with unresolved D. Germline V gene lookup returns CDR1 LNHNV and CDR2 YYDKDF (reference sequence). This CDR3 comprises 15 residues. The germline V and J ends were trimmed by 5 bases and 5 bases, with 16 bases remaining between them. CDR3 coding DNA: TGTGCCACCAGCGGACCAGGTCAGCCTGATCAGCCCCAGCATTTT. It translates to CATSGPGQPDQPQHF.

The chain combines TRBV15 with TRBJ2-7; 11 nucleotides align to TRBD2. V was clipped by 0 bases and J by 3 bases; unmatched bases: 10. The CDR3 has 18 amino acids. Looked up from germline, CDR1 is LNHNV and CDR2 is YYDKDF (reference sequence). CDR3 sequence reads: CATSREGTSGRLGYEQYF. The CDR3 DNA reads TGTGCCACCAGCAGAGAAGGAACTAGCGGGAGACTCGGCTACGAGCAGTACTTC. Full variable domain (outside the CDR3, taken from reference TRBV15 and TRBJ2-7): DAMVIQNPRYQVTQFGKPVTLSCSQTLNHNVMYWYQQKSSQAPKLLFHYYDKDFNNEADTPDNFQSRRPNTSFCFLDIRSPGLGDTAMYLCATSREGTSGRLGYEQYFGPGTRLTVT.

This sequence joins TRBV29-1 and TRBJ2-2; D might be TRBD1 (6 bases). This CDR3 is 13 amino acids long. Germline CDR1 is SQVTM and CDR2 is ANQGSEA. Trimming took 6 bases from V and 4 from J, leaving 12 bases between them. CDR3 sequence reads: CSVLLDSTGELFF. CDR3 coding DNA: TGCAGCGTCCTTTTGGACAGCACCGGGGAGCTGTTTTTT.

The chain joins TRBV11-2 to TRBJ2-7; TRBD1 might be the D (6 bases). Trimming cost V 0 bases and J 4 bases, with 16 bases left between them. This CDR3 spans 16 amino acids. Germline V gene data show CDR1 as SGHAT and CDR2 as FQNNGV. The CDR3 loop reads CASSLDWMPGVYEQYF. The CDR3 region has the DNA TGTGCCAGCAGCTTAGACTGGATGCCAGGGGTTTACGAGCAGTACTTC. Complete variable domain (other parts from reference TRBV11-2 and TRBJ2-7): EAGVAQSPRYKIIEKRQSVAFWCNPISGHATLYWYQQILGQGPKLLIQFQNNGVVDDSQLPKDRFSAERLKGVDSTLKIQPAKLEDSAVYLCASSLDWMPGVYEQYFGPGTRLTVT.

This chain links TRBV2 with TRBJ2-1, with D perhaps TRBD1 or TRBD2 (5 bases each). The CDR3 totals 16 residues. V lost 5 bases to trimming and J lost 9 bases, with 23 bases between them. In germline, CDR1 is SNHLY, CDR2 FYNNEI. The CDR3 coding sequence is TGTGCCAGCAGTCCGGACTTAGTGGGACGGGTTGCTGAGCAGTTCTTC. Its translation is CASSPDLVGRVAEQFF.

The J gene is TRBJ2-2, the V gene TRBV28; tentatively, D is TRBD1 or TRBD2 (6 bases each). The germline V gene has CDR1 MDHEN and CDR2 SYDVKM. V gave up 1 base and J gave up 6 bases, with 15 bases separating them. The CDR3 extends over 16 amino acids. The CDR3 coding sequence is TGTGCCAGCAGTTTATTAGTACGTGGGGGGCCCGGGGAGCTGTTTTTT. Translated, it gives CASSLLVRGGPGELFF.

The V and J genes are TRBV5-1 and TRBJ2-6; 8 bases map to TRBD2. V was clipped by 5 bases and J by 0 bases; unmatched bases: 7. This CDR3 is built from 17 residues. CDR1 is SGHRS, CDR2 YFSETQ, per germline. This chain's CDR3 is CASSTSGQSSGANVLTF. In nucleotides, the CDR3 is TGCGCCAGCAGTACTAGCGGACAAAGCTCTGGGGCCAACGTCCTGACTTTC. Variable domain in full (rest from reference TRBV5-1 and TRBJ2-6): KAGVTQTPRYLIKTRGQQVTLSCSPISGHRSVSWYQQTPGQGLQFLFEYFSETQRNKGNFPGRFSGRQFSNSRSEMNVSTLELGDSALYLCASSTSGQSSGANVLTFGAGSRLTVL.

This clone has only one observation. V is TRBV10-3 and J is TRBJ2-2, with D uncertain. Per the germline V gene, CDR1 is ENHRY and CDR2 is SYGVKD. The CDR3 totals 14 residues. The V and J ends lost 2 bases and 9 bases respectively, with 13 bases between them. CDR3 loop: CAISEPGPTRELFF. CDR3 bases: TGTGCCATCAGTGAGCCCGGACCCACGCGGGAGCTGTTTTTT.

The sample holds a few counts of this clone. The gene calls are TRBV5-4 and TRBJ2-3; D ambiguous. The V end lost 0 bases, the J end lost 0 bases, and 11 bases lay between the germline ends. The germline V gene encodes CDR1 SGHNT and CDR2 YYREEE (reference sequence). This CDR3 is built from 16 residues. For the CDR3, the DNA is TGTGCCAGCAGCTTGGCCCAAGACCGAAGCACAGATACGCAGTATTTT. It encodes CASSLAQDRSTDTQYF.

The chain links TRBV5-1 to TRBJ1-1, with 7 positions matching TRBD1. In germline, CDR1 is SGHRS, CDR2 YFSETQ. The CDR3 covers 15 residues. V was pared by 9 bases and J by 1 base, with 12 bases of the junction left unmatched. The CDR3 DNA sequence: TGCGCCACCGCCCCCTTACAGGGGAGGAACACTGAAGCTTTCTTT. Translation gives CATAPLQGRNTEAFF.

This rearrangement joins TRBV5-4 to TRBJ2-3; D unresolved. Deletions cut 4 bases from V and 5 bases from J, with 11 bases between. The CDR3 sequence is 13 residues long. In germline, CDR1 is SGHNT, CDR2 YYREEE (reference sequence). This chain's CDR3 is CASSQDRQDTQYF. CDR3 DNA: TGTGCCAGCAGCCAGGACCGGCAAGATACGCAGTATTTT.

The chain is built from TRBV29-1 and TRBJ2-2, with D perhaps matching TRBD2 (7 bases). With 6 bases removed from V and 3 bases from J, the gap between germline ends came to 17 bases. This CDR3 is 15 amino acids long. CDR1 SQVTM and CDR2 ANQGSEA come from the germline V gene. The CDR3 sequence is CSVRGDTPHTGELFF. The CDR3 bases are TGCAGCGTCCGGGGGGACACACCTCACACCGGGGAGCTGTTTTTT.

V and J are TRBV30 and TRBJ2-2; no firm D call. Between the trimmed V and J ends, which lost 2 bases and 5 bases, there was a span of 12 bases. CDR3 length: 14 residues. The germline V gene encodes CDR1 GTSNPN and CDR2 SVGIG (reference sequence). CDR3 sequence (DNA): TGTGCCTGGAGTCCTGTACTTTTTACCGGGGAGCTGTTTTTT. This codes for CAWSPVLFTGELFF.

The J gene is TRBJ1-1, the V gene TRBV5-6, with D uncertain. The CDR3 extends over 12 amino acids. Germline V CDR1 and CDR2: SGHDT, YYEEEE. V lost 6 bases, J lost 6 bases, and 12 bases lay in between. This chain's CDR3 is CASTISRAEAFF. Here the CDR3 DNA reads TGTGCCAGCACCATTTCCCGGGCTGAAGCTTTCTTT.

V gene TRBV11-2 combines with J gene TRBJ2-7; 10 bases agree with TRBD2. The CDR3 is made up of 17 amino acids. The germline CDR1 and CDR2 sequences are SGHAT and FQNNGV. Trimming removed 4 bases from V and 0 bases from J; junction bases left unmatched: 9. The CDR3 region is CASSSYRTSGLSYEQYF. CDR3 in DNA: TGTGCCAGCAGCTCTTACAGGACTAGCGGACTCTCCTACGAGCAGTACTTC.